This T cell receptor (beta chain) was found in a study of Ad26.COV2.S vaccination and SARS-CoV-2 variants. Overall study results and limits: Estimates derived from TCR breadth and depth analyses may have underestimated total T cell responses.

Sequencing was performed with immunoSEQ multiplex PCR; in TCRdb, only in-frame clones are kept and a portion is missing. Of around 310,000 clones in the sample, roughly 88% are singletons; the top ten hold 4.5% to 7%. Documented treatment: over 15 received Ad26.COV2.S at low or high dose, single or two shots; roughly 5 received placebo; per-sample allocation not given. Collection of samples fell on day 63 after the first vaccine or placebo injection. For this clone: Its antigen is not identified.

V shed 5 bases and J 3 bases; nucleotides not matched to a gene: 9. Germline V gene sequence: CDR1 SGHTA, CDR2 FQGNSA. The CDR3 extends over 15 amino acids. The receptor comes from a person between 18 and 65 years old who received the Ad26.COV2.S COVID-19 vaccine or a placebo. This specimen was peripheral blood, taken in a trial of Ad26.COV2.S vaccine versus placebo. The rearrangement links TRBV7-2 to TRBJ1-1, with 7 bases fitting TRBD1. The CDR3 nucleotides are TGTGCCAGCAGCCCCCCAGGGGGGACTTACACTGAAGCTTTCTTT. Translating gives CASSPPGGTYTEAFF.